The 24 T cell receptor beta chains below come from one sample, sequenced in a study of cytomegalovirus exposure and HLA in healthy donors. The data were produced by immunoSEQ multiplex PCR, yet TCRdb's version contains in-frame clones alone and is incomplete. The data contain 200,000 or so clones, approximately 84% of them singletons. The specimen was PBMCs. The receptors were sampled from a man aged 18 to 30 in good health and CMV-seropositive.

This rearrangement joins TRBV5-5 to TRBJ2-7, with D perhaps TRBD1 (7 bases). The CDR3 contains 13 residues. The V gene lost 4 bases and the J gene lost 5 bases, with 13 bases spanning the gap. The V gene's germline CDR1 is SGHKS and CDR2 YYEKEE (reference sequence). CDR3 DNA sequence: TGTGCCAGCAGCCCAGGGGGGAGAAACGAGCAGTACTTC. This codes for CASSPGGRNEQYF.

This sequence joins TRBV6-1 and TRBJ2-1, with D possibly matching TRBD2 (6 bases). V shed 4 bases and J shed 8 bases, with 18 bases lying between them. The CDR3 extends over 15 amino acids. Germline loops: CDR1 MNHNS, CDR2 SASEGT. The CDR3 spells CASSVREYVVDEQFF. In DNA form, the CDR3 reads TGTGCCAGCAGTGTCCGGGAGTACGTTGTGGATGAGCAGTTCTTC.

The CDR3 is CASSPGTSGGETQYF. Here the CDR3 DNA reads TGTGCCAGCAGCCCGGGGACTAGCGGGGGGGAGACCCAGTACTTC. The rearrangement uses TRBV7-7 and TRBJ2-5; 15 bases match TRBD2. V shed 5 bases and J 5 bases; nucleotides not matched to a gene: 3. CDR3 length equals 15 residues. Germline values: CDR1 SSHAT, CDR2 FNYEAQ (reference sequence).

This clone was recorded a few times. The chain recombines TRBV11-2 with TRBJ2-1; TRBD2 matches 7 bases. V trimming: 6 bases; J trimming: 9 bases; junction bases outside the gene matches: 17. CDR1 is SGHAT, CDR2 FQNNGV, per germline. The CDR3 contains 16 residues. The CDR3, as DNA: TGTGCCAGCAGGCGCCTCGGCGGGAGATCCGGAAGTGAGCAGTTCTTC. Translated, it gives CASRRLGGRSGSEQFF.

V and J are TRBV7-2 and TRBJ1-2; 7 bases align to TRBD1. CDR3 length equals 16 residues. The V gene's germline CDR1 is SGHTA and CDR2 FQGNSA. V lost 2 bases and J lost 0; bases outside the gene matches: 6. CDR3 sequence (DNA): TGTGCCAGCAGCTTATTCCCCACAGGGGCTAACTATGGCTACACCTTC. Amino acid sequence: CASSLFPTGANYGYTF.

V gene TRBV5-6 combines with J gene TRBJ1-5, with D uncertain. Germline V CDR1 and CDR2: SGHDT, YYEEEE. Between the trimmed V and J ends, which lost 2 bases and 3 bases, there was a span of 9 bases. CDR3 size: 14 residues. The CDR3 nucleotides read TGTGCCAGCAGCTTCTGGGGAGACAATCAGCCCCAGCATTTT. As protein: CASSFWGDNQPQHF.

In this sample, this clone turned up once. The CDR3 loop is CASRLGLEVYEQYF. The CDR3 coding sequence is TGTGCCAGCAGATTGGGACTAGAGGTGTACGAGCAGTACTTC. The rearrangement links TRBV2 to TRBJ2-7; 8 positions match TRBD2. The CDR3 consists of 14 residues. The V gene end was trimmed by 6 bases and the J gene end by 4 bases; junction bases not matched to a gene: 8. Germline loops: CDR1 SNHLY, CDR2 FYNNEI.

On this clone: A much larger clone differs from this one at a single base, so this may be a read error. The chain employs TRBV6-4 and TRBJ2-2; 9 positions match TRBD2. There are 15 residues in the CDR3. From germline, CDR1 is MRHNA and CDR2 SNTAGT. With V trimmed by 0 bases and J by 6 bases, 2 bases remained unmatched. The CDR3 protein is CASSDSAGGSGELFF. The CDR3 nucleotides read TGTGCCAGCAGTGACTCGGCGGGAGGGTCCGGGGAGCTGTTTTTT.

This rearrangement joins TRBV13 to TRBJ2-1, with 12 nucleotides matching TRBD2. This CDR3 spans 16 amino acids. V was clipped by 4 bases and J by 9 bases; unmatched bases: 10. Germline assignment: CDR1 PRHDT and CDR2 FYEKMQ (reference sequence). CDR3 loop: CASSYSTSGSKGEQFF. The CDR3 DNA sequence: TGTGCCAGCAGCTACTCGACTAGCGGGAGTAAAGGTGAGCAGTTCTTC.

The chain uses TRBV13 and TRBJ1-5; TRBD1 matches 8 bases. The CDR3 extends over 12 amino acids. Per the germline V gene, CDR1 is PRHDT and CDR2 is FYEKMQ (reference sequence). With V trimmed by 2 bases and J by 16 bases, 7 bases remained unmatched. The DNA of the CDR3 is TGTGCCAGCAGCTTATCGGACAGGGTAGTACATTTT. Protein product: CASSLSDRVVHF.

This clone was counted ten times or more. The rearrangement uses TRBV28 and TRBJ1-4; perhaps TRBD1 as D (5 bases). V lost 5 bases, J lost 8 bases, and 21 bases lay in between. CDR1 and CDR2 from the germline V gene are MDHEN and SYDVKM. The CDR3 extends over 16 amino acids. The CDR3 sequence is CASSLPQGVIREKLFF. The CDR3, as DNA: TGTGCCAGCAGTCTCCCTCAAGGGGTAATACGGGAAAAACTGTTTTTT.

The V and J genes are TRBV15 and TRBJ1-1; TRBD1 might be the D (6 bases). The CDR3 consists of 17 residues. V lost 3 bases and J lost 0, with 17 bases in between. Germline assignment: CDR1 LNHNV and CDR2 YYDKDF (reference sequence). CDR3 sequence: CATSSSDSLFMNTEAFF. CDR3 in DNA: TGTGCCACCAGCAGTTCGGACAGCCTATTCATGAACACTGAAGCTTTCTTT.

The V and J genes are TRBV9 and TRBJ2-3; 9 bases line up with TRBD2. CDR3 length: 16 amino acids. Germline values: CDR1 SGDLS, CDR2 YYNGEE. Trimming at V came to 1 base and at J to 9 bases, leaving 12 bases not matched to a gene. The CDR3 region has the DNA TGTGCCAGCAGCGTAAGGGCTAGCGGGGAAGGGGAGACGCAGTATTTT. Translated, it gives CASSVRASGEGETQYF.

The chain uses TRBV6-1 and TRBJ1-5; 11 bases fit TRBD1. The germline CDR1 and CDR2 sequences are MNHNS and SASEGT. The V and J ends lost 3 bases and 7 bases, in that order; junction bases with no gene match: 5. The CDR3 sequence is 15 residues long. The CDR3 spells CASSEDRGLLQPQHF. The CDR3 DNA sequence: TGTGCCAGCAGTGAGGACAGGGGGCTTTTGCAGCCCCAGCATTTT.

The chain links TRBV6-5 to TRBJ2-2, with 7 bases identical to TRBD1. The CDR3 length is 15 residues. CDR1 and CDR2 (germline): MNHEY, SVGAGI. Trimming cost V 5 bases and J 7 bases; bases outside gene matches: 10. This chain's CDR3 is CASSLQGGQGGELFF. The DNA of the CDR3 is TGTGCCAGCAGTCTCCAAGGGGGCCAGGGCGGGGAGCTGTTTTTT.

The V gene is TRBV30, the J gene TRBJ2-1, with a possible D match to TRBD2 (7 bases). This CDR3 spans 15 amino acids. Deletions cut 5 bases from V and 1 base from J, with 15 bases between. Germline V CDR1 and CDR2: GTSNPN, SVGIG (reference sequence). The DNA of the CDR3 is TGTGCCTGGTGGGGGGGCAGAGATTCCTACAATGAGCAGTTCTTC. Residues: CAWWGGRDSYNEQFF.

CDR3 sequence reads: CASSYQHRYEQYF. CDR3 DNA: TGTGCCAGCAGTTACCAGCACAGGTACGAGCAGTACTTC. This sequence joins TRBV6-6 and TRBJ2-7; possibly TRBD1 for D (5 bases). Germline CDR1 reads MNHNY; CDR2 reads SVGAGI (reference sequence). V shed 2 bases and J shed 4 bases, with 9 bases lying between them. This CDR3 comprises 13 residues.

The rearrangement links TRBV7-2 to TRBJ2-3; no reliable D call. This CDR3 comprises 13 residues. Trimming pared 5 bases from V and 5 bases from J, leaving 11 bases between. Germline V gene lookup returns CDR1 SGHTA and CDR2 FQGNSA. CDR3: CASSAQARDTQYF. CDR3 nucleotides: TGTGCCAGCAGCGCTCAGGCCAGAGATACGCAGTATTTT.

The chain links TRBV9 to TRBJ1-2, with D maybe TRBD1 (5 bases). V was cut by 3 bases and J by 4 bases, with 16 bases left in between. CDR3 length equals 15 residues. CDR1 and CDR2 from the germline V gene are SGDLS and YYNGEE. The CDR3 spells CASSGNPGGTYGYTF. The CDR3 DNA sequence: TGTGCCAGCAGCGGAAACCCCGGGGGAACCTATGGCTACACCTTC.

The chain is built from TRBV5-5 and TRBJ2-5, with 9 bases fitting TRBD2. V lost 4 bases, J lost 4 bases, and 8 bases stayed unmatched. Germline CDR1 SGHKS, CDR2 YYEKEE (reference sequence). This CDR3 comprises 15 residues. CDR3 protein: CASSPVAGGSETQYF. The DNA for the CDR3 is TGTGCCAGCAGCCCCGTCGCGGGGGGGTCAGAGACCCAGTACTTC.

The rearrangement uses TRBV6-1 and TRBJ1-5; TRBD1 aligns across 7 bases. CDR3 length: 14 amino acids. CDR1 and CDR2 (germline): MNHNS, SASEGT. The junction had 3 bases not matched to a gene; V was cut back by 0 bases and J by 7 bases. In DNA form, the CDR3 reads TGTGCCAGCAGTGAAGCACAGGGGACGCAGCCCCAGCATTTT. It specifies CASSEAQGTQPQHF.

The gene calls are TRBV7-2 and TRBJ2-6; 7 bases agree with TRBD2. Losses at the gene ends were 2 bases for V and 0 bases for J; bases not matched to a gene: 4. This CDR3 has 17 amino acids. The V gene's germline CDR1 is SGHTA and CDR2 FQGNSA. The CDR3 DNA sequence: TGTGCCAGCAGCTTAACTAGCGCGAACTCTGGGGCCAACGTCCTGACTTTC. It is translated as CASSLTSANSGANVLTF.

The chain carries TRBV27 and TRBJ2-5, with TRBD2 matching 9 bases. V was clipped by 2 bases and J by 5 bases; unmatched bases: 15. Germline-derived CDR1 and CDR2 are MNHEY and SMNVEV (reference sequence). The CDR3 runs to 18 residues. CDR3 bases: TGTGCCAGCAGTTTAAGTTCACTGTGGCGGGAGGGCCCGGAGACCCAGTACTTC. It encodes CASSLSSLWREGPETQYF.

The CDR3 DNA follows: TGTGCCAGTAGTATTGGACAGGCGAGCAATCAGCCCCAGCATTTT. This sequence encodes CASSIGQASNQPQHF. This rearrangement joins TRBV19 to TRBJ1-5; TRBD1 matches 7 bases. The CDR3 spans 15 residues. CDR1 is LNHDA and CDR2 is SQIVND in the germline V gene (reference sequence). After removal of 3 bases from V and 1 base from J, the junction contained 3 bases not matched to a gene.